This T cell receptor (beta chain) appears in the sequencing data of a study of cytomegalovirus exposure and HLA in healthy donors. Study-wide background: Caucasian-associated ancestry cluster membership applied to less than 85% of 398 genotyped donors. Study conclusions and caveats: The likely explanation for a cluster of highly shared sequence variants was sequencing artifact. Earlier findings revealed that most TCR beta V segments proved productive either about 90% or about 30% of the time.

Germline CDR1 is SGHDT and CDR2 is YYEEEE. Trimming left V 0 bases short and J 3 bases short, with 5 bases between. The CDR3 spans 13 residues. Both 60 Vbeta primers and 13 Jbeta primers went into the PCR. Authors' analysis steps: A later analysis tallied approximately 78 million unique TCR beta chains, around 9.9 million of them shared. Profiling relied on immunoSEQ multiplex PCR, and the TCRdb table lists in-frame clones only, not all of them. That table furnishes V, J and clone size, whereas the DNA furnished D and trimming. The sample records fewer than 45,000 clones, around 70% being singletons. Turning to this clone: Its matching antigen is unknown.

The chain links TRBV5-6 to TRBJ2-3; no definite D call. The TCR originated in a woman aged 25 to 45 in good health and CMV-seronegative. Sample: PBMCs. The CDR3 DNA sequence: TGTGCCAGCAGCTTGGGCGGAACAGATACGCAGTATTTT. The encoded protein is CASSLGGTDTQYF.